Listed below are T cell receptor beta chains from one sample, sequenced in a study of patients and donors after allogeneic stem cell transplantation. Each CDR3 protein is one row after TCRdb ran MiXCR on the RT-PCR reads. The sample comprises about 3,000 distinct CDR3 sequences, under 7% of which are singletons, and approximately 15% rests with the top ten. Sequencing was performed on blood, either unsorted or a sorted T cell fraction (not recorded which). The source is a human donor who was either an allogeneic HSCT recipient or a stem cell or donor lymphocyte infusion donor (not recorded which). It is not recorded whose cells these are; they may come from a transplant donor. The CDR3 runs from the conserved cysteine through the conserved F or W. The order of the fields is CDR3 length, D gene, clone size, J gene, V gene, CDR3 DNA, CDR3 protein. A D gene is named only where the DNA matches it firmly. A clone size is listed for some rows: how often the clone was seen (once, few, many), or a class if it is expanded.

>18|TRBD2|-|TRBJ2-1|TRBV9
TGTGCCAGCAGCGCCCCAGCCGGGACTAGCGGGAGGAACAATGAGCAGTTCTTC
CASSAPAGTSGRNNEQFF
>15|-|medium-sized|TRBJ2-7|TRBV10-3
TGTGCCATCAGTGAGTCCGGGACGCATCGGGGCGAGCAGTACTTC
CAISESGTHRGEQYF
>13|-|large|TRBJ2-1|TRBV5-1
TGCGCCAGCTCCCGGACGGGGCTGAATGAGCAGTTCTTC
CASSRTGLNEQFF
>14|TRBD1|-|TRBJ2-2|TRBV5-1
TGCGCCAGCAGCTCCGGGACAGGGGACGGGGAGCTGTTTTTT
CASSSGTGDGELFF
>13|TRBD2|medium-sized|TRBJ2-7|TRBV13
TGTGCCAGCAGCCGCGGACTAGCCGTCGAGCAGTACTTC
CASSRGLAVEQYF
>14|-|medium-sized|TRBJ2-2|TRBV6-5
TGTGCCAGCAGTTCCAGCAGGGTGAACGGGGAGCTGTTTTTT
CASSSSRVNGELFF
>15|-|medium-sized|TRBJ2-7|TRBV5-1
TGCGCCAGCAGCAGTACTCAGCCTAACTCCTACGAGCAGTACTTC
CASSSTQPNSYEQYF
>16|-|-|TRBJ2-7|TRBV6-5
TGTGCCAGCAGTTACTCGTTCGGGGGAAGTGCGTACGAGCAGTACTTC
CASSYSFGGSAYEQYF
>16|TRBD1|medium-sized|TRBJ1-3|TRBV20-1
TGCAGTGCAGACCCTTCGACAGGGGCGGACGGAAACACCATATATTTT
CSADPSTGADGNTIYF
>13|TRBD1|medium-sized|TRBJ2-7|TRBV10-3
TGTGCCATCAGTGGGAGGACAGGCCACGAGCAGTACTTC
CAISGRTGHEQYF
>14|-|medium-sized|TRBJ2-5|TRBV12-3/TRBV12-4
TGTGCCAGCAGTTTCGGCCAGGGGCAAGAGACCCAGTACTTC
CASSFGQGQETQYF
>13|-|-|TRBJ2-5|TRBV7-2
TGTGCCAGCATGAGTAGGCAGGCGCGGACCCAGTACTTC
CASMSRQARTQYF
>15|-|medium-sized|TRBJ2-7|TRBV6-5
TGTGCCAGCAGTTACTCAGTAGGGTACACCTACGAGCAGTACTTC
CASSYSVGYTYEQYF
>16|TRBD2|medium-sized|TRBJ2-1|TRBV20-1
TGCAGTGCTAGTCTTGGGACTAGCGGTACCTACAATGAGCAGTTCTTC
CSASLGTSGTYNEQFF
>13|TRBD1|medium-sized|TRBJ1-2|TRBV11-2
TGTGCCAGCAGCCTCGGACAGGGTCTCGGCTACACCTTC
CASSLGQGLGYTF
>14|-|few|TRBJ2-3|TRBV7-3
TGTGCCAGCAGCCTCGGGCCAAGCACAGATACGCAGTATTTT
CASSLGPSTDTQYF
>15|TRBD1|-|TRBJ1-5|TRBV7-2
TGTGCCAGCAGCTGGATGACAGGGGCAGTTCAGCCCCAGCATTTT
CASSWMTGAVQPQHF
>16|TRBD2|-|TRBJ2-3|TRBV5-1
TGCGCCAGCAGCTTGGTAGCGGGAGGGCCGACAGATACGCAGTATTTT
CASSLVAGGPTDTQYF
>14|TRBD1|medium-sized|TRBJ2-1|TRBV12-3/TRBV12-4
TGTGCCAGCAGTTTACAGGGACAGGGCAATGAGCAGTTCTTC
CASSLQGQGNEQFF
>13|-|medium-sized|TRBJ1-3|TRBV10-3
TGTGCCATCAGTGATAGTTCTGGAAACACCATATATTTT
CAISDSSGNTIYF
>15|-|medium-sized|TRBJ2-2|TRBV6-6
TGTGCCAGCAGATCGGGACCCCTTGCCGCCGGGGAGCTGTTTTTT
CASRSGPLAAGELFF
>11|-|medium-sized|TRBJ2-3|TRBV29-1
TGCAGCGCTGGACAGCTTGATACGCAGTATTTT
CSAGQLDTQYF
>13|-|-|TRBJ1-5|TRBV12-3/TRBV12-4
TGTGCCAGCCGGTGGGAGAGCAATCAGCCCCAGCATTTT
CASRWESNQPQHF
>13|TRBD1|-|TRBJ2-7|TRBV11-2
TGTGCCAGCAGCTTCACAGGGGCCTACGAGCAGTACTTC
CASSFTGAYEQYF
>14|-|few|TRBJ2-5|TRBV12-3/TRBV12-4
TGTGCCAGCAGTTTACGTAGACAGCAAGAGACCCAGTACTTC
CASSLRRQQETQYF
>16|TRBD1|large|TRBJ2-1|TRBV11-2
TGTGCCAGCAGCCCACTGACAGGGAACTCCTACAATGAGCAGTTCTTC
CASSPLTGNSYNEQFF
>15|-|medium-sized|TRBJ2-1|TRBV6-5
TGTGCCAGCAGTCCGCGGGGAGCGGGCATCAATGAGCAGTTCTTC
CASSPRGAGINEQFF
>11|TRBD1|medium-sized|TRBJ2-2|TRBV29-1
TGCAGTATACAGGGGTCCGGGGAGCTGTTTTTT
CSIQGSGELFF
>12|-|medium-sized|TRBJ2-3|TRBV5-1
TGCGCCAGCAGCCGTTCAGCAGATACGCAGTATTTT
CASSRSADTQYF
>15|-|medium-sized|TRBJ2-1|TRBV24-1
TGTGCCACCAGTTCTGCGTTGGGGGCACACAATGAGCAGTTCTTC
CATSSALGAHNEQFF
>15|-|medium-sized|TRBJ2-1|TRBV21-1
TGTGCCAGCAGGGGGGGACTAGCGGGTCGCAATGAGCAGTTCTTC
CASRGGLAGRNEQFF
>12|-|medium-sized|TRBJ2-3|TRBV7-2
TGTGCCAGCAGCCCCTTCACAGATACGCAGTATTTT
CASSPFTDTQYF
>16|-|medium-sized|TRBJ2-6|TRBV27
TGTGCCAGCTCCGGACGTCTAAGCTCTGGGGCCAACGTCCTGACTTTC
CASSGRLSSGANVLTF
>16|-|medium-sized|TRBJ2-7|TRBV5-1
TGCGCCAGCAGCTTGGCCGGGGGAGTTGGGGTCTACGAGCAGTACTTC
CASSLAGGVGVYEQYF
>16|TRBD2|medium-sized|TRBJ2-1|TRBV6-1
TGTGCCAGCAGTGAAGCGGCTAGCGGTGTTTTAAATGAGCAGTTCTTC
CASSEAASGVLNEQFF
>12|-|few|TRBJ2-3|TRBV7-3
TGTGCCAGCAGCCCAAATCGGGATACGCAGTATTTT
CASSPNRDTQYF
>11|-|few|TRBJ2-1|TRBV6-2/TRBV6-3
TGTGCCAGCAAGGTTCACAATGAGCAGTTCTTC
CASKVHNEQFF
>15|-|large|TRBJ2-1|TRBV11-3
TGTGCCAGCAGTCCAGCGGGCAGCTCCTACAATGAGCAGTTCTTC
CASSPAGSSYNEQFF
>14|-|-|TRBJ2-5|TRBV7-9
TGTGCCAGCAGCTCCTGGCAGGGGCAAGAGACCCAGTACTTC
CASSSWQGQETQYF
>15|TRBD2|large|TRBJ2-3|TRBV6-5
TGTGCCAGCAGTCTAAAGCGGGAGCGACCAGATACGCAGTATTTT
CASSLKRERPDTQYF
>14|-|-|TRBJ2-5|TRBV5-1
TGCGCCAGCAGCTTGGGACAGCGCAAAGAGACCCAGTACTTC
CASSLGQRKETQYF
>15|-|few|TRBJ2-2|TRBV7-2
TGTGCCAGCAGCCCTGGACTATTGAACACCGGGGAGCTGTTTTTT
CASSPGLLNTGELFF
>13|-|medium-sized|TRBJ2-1|TRBV30
TGTGCCTGGAACAGGGCGTTAAATACTGAGCAGTTCTTC
CAWNRALNTEQFF
>16|TRBD1|medium-sized|TRBJ1-6|TRBV4-1
TGCGCCAGCAGCCAAACCCGGGACAGCCTGAATTCACCCCTCCACTTT
CASSQTRDSLNSPLHF
>13|-|medium-sized|TRBJ1-1|TRBV6-6
TGTGCCAGCAGTTTGGGGATGAACACTGAAGCTTTCTTT
CASSLGMNTEAFF
>15|-|large|TRBJ2-1|TRBV2
TGTGCCAGCAGTGACGGCGCCAGCTCCTACAATGAGCAGTTCTTC
CASSDGASSYNEQFF
>13|-|-|TRBJ2-7|TRBV18
TGTGCCAGCTCACCAACCATCTCCTACGAGCAGTACTTC
CASSPTISYEQYF
>14|-|-|TRBJ1-5|TRBV12-3/TRBV12-4
TGTGCCAGCAGTTTCCAGGGGCCCTATCAGCCCCAGCATTTT
CASSFQGPYQPQHF
>15|-|few|TRBJ1-2|TRBV7-8
TGTGCCAGCAGCTTAGATGGCAGTTTGCGGTATGGCTACACCTTC
CASSLDGSLRYGYTF
>13|-|-|TRBJ1-1|TRBV7-2
TGTGCCAGCAGCTTGGCAGGGAACACTGAAGCTTTCTTT
CASSLAGNTEAFF
>14|-|medium-sized|TRBJ1-1|TRBV14
TGTGCCAGCAGCCAAGCGGGGATGAACACTGAAGCTTTCTTT
CASSQAGMNTEAFF
>14|-|-|TRBJ2-7|TRBV2
TGTGCCAGCAGGCAACAGGGTGTTAGCTACGAGCAGTACTTC
CASRQQGVSYEQYF
>16|TRBD2|medium-sized|TRBJ2-3|TRBV6-2/TRBV6-3
TGTGCCAGCAGGTCCGGGACTAGCGGGTACACAGATACGCAGTATTTT
CASRSGTSGYTDTQYF